This T cell receptor (beta chain) was sequenced in a study of T cells after yellow fever vaccination. TCRdb processed the 5' RACE reads anew with MiXCR; each CDR3 protein has one entry. In the table there are under 400,000 distinct CDR3 sequences, around 13% of which are singletons. This clonotype was seen ten or more times. Trimming stripped 6 bases from V and 12 bases from J, with 13 bases between. The CDR3 covers 11 residues. The germline V gene encodes CDR1 MDHEN and CDR2 SYDVKM. This chain joins TRBV28 and TRBJ2-3; D perhaps matches TRBD2 (5 bases). The receptor was isolated from a young man who received the YFV17D yellow fever vaccine. The sample was CD4+ T cells sorted from PBMCs, taken 15 days after the yellow fever booster vaccination. Here the CDR3 DNA reads TGTGCCAGCAGCCCCCCGGGGTTTCAGTATTTT. Protein: CASSPPGFQYF.